A selection of T cell receptor beta chains follows, all from one sample in a study of CXCR3-negative and CXCR3-positive naive CD8 T cells. TCRdb reanalyzed the 5' RACE reads and collapses them to one entry per CDR3 protein, without DNA. The repertoire table contains roughly 40,000 distinct CDR3 sequences. Sequenced input: memory CD8+ T cells from blood. Source of these receptors: a human donor in good health. Some clones in this sample may be carry-over from other donors' samples. Each CDR3 is given with its conserved first and last residue. The size of a clone is reported for some rows only, either as once, few or many, or as a class for expanded clones.

-	16	TRBV9	TRBJ2-3	CASSVYSGPSTDTQYF
-	16	TRBV29-1	TRBJ2-5	CSVVPLAGGIQETQYF
-	16	TRBV20-1	TRBJ2-2	CSARSDRRRGTGELFF
-	16	TRBV7-3	TRBJ2-3	CASSEGTSGFTDTQYF
-	18	TRBV5-4	TRBJ2-1	CASSLGAFGSGRGYEQFF
-	17	TRBV7-9	TRBJ1-2	CASSFPPMTGGLNGYTF
-	18	TRBV6-6	TRBJ1-5	CASSYSSGTEFSNQPQHF
-	13	TRBV9	TRBJ2-1	CASSVEGSNEQFF
-	14	TRBV3-1	TRBJ2-7	CASSWSGIGKEQYF
-	15	TRBV7-9	TRBJ2-1	CASSSGQGGYNEQFF
-	15	TRBV28	TRBJ2-3	CASRAGQSDTDTQYF
-	16	TRBV7-2	TRBJ2-1	CASSPPSGSDYNEQFF
-	15	TRBV4-2	TRBJ1-2	CASSQDSLGYYGYTF
medium-sized	14	TRBV20-1	TRBJ2-4	CSARGVSGVNIQYF
-	12	TRBV7-2	TRBJ2-7	CASSGGAGEQYF
-	11	TRBV29-1	TRBJ2-3	CSVWTSDTQYF
-	15	TRBV15	TRBJ2-7	CATSRGGGPTYEQYF
-	16	TRBV6-2/TRBV6-3	TRBJ1-1	CASSYSRDLGDTEAFF
-	14	TRBV5-1	TRBJ1-1	CASSLAAGYTEAFF
-	15	TRBV9	TRBJ1-2	CASSVAPGSPYGYTF